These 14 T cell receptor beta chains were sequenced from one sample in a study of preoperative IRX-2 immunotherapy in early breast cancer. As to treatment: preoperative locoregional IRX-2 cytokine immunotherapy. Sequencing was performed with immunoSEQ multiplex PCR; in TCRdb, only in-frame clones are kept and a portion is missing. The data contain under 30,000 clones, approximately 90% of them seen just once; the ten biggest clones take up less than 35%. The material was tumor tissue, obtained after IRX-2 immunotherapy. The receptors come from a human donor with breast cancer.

The CDR3 is CASSESGGYGYTF. CDR3 nucleotide sequence: TGCGCCAGCAGTGAGTCAGGGGGGTATGGCTACACCTTC. V and J are TRBV10-2 and TRBJ1-2; a weak D match, TRBD1 (6 bases). V lost 0 bases and J lost 5, with 7 bases in between. Looked up from germline, CDR1 is WSHSY and CDR2 is SAAADI. This CDR3 is built from 13 residues.

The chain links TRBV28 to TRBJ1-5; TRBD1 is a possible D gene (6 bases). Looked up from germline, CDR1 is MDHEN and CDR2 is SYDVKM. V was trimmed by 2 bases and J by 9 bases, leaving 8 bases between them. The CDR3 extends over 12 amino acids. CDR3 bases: TGTGCCAGCAGTTTAGGGGGGCTGCCCCAGCATTTT. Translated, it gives CASSLGGLPQHF.

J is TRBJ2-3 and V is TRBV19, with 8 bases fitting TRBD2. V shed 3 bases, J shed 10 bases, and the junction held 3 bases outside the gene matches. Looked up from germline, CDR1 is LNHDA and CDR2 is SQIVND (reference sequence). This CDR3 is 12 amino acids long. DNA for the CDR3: TGTGCCAGTAGTATTCCAGCGGGGGCGCAGTATTTT. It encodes CASSIPAGAQYF.

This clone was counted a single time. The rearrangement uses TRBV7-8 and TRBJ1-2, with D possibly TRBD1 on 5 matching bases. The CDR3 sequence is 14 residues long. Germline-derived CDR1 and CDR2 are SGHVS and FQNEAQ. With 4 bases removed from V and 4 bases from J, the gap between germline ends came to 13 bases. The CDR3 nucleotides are TGTGCCAGCAGCTCAAGGGACTCTAGCTATGGCTACACCTTC. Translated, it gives CASSSRDSSYGYTF.

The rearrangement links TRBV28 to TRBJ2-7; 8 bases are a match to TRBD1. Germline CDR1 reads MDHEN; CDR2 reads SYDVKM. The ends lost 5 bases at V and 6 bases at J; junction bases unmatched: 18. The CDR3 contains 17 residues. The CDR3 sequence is CASSPMSGAGQGSEQYV. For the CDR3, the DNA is TGTGCCAGCAGTCCCATGTCGGGCGCTGGACAGGGCAGCGAGCAGTACGTC.

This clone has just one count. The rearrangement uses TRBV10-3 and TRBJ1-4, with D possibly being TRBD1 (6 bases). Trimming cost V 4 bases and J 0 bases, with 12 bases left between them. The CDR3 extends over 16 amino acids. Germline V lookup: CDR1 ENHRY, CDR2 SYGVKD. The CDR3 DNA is TGTGCCATCAGTGGAGGACAGAGCGCAACTAATGAAAAACTGTTTTTT. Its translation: CAISGGQSATNEKLFF.

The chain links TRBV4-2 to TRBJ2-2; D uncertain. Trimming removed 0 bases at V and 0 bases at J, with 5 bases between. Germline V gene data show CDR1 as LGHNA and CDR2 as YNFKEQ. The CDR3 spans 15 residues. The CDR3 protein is CASSQDSANTGELFF. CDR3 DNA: TGTGCCAGCAGCCAAGACTCGGCGAACACCGGGGAGCTGTTTTTT.

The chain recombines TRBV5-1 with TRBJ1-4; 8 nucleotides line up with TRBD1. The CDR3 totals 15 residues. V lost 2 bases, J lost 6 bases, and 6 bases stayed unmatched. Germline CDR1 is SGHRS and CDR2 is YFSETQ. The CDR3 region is CASSFQGAVYEKLFF. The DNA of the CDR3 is TGCGCCAGCAGCTTTCAGGGGGCGGTTTATGAAAAACTGTTTTTT.

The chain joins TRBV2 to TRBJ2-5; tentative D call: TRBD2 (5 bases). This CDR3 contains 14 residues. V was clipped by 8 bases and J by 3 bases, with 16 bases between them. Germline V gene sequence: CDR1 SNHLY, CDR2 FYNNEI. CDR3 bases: TGTGCCAGCCAAACGGATAGAGGGAAAGAGACCCAGTACTTC. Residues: CASQTDRGKETQYF.

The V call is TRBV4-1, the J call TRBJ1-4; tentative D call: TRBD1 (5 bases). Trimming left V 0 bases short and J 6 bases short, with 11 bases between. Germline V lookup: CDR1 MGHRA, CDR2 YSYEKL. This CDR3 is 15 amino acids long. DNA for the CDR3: TGCGCCAGCAGCCAAGATTTGGGGGTGGATGAAAAACTGTTTTTT. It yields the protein CASSQDLGVDEKLFF.

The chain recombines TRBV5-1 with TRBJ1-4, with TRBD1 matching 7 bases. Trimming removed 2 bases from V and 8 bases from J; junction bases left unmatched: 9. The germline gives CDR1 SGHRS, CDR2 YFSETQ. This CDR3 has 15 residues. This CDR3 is CASSFNRGLREKLFF. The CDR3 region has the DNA TGCGCCAGCAGCTTCAACAGGGGCCTGAGGGAAAAACTGTTTTTT.

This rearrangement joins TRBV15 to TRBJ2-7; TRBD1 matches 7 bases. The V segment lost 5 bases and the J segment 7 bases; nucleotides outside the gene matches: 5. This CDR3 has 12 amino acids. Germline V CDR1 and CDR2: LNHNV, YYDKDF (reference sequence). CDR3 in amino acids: CATSRQGREQYV. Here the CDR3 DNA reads TGTGCCACCAGCCGACAGGGTCGGGAGCAGTACGTC.

CDR3 residues: CASSTSPGQGDSPLHF. CDR3 sequence (DNA): TGTGCCAGCAGCACAAGTCCGGGACAGGGGGATTCACCCCTCCACTTT. V usage is TRBV4-2 and J usage is TRBJ1-6; 11 nucleotides line up with TRBD1. CDR1 and CDR2 from the germline V gene are LGHNA and YNFKEQ. The J segment lost 8 bases and the V segment lost 5 bases, leaving 8 bases of the junction unmatched. This CDR3 region has 16 residues.

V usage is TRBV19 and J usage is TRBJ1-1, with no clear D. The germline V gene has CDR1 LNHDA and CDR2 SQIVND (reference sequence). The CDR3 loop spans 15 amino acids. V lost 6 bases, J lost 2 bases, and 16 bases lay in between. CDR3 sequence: CASSRGSDYNTEAFF. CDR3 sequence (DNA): TGTGCCAGTAGCCGAGGATCGGACTATAACACTGAAGCTTTCTTT.